This T cell receptor beta chain comes out of a study of T cell changes during pregnancy in multiple sclerosis. Here immunoSEQ multiplex PCR was the method, and the copy in TCRdb shows in-frame clones only, minus some. Found here are 42,000 or so clones, 90% to 95% of them singletons; the top ten hold about 0.32%. Germline V gene sequence: CDR1 SGHTA, CDR2 FQGNSA. Trimming removed 2 bases at V and 1 base at J, with 6 bases between. This CDR3 region has 14 residues. V and J are TRBV7-2 and TRBJ1-5; D is ambiguous. The TCR sequence derives from a female donor with multiple sclerosis, enrolled in a pregnancy study. The sample consisted of CD4+ T cells from peripheral blood mononuclear cells, taken after pregnancy. CDR3 DNA sequence: TGTGCCAGCAGCTTATTAATAAGCAATCAGCCCCAGCATTTT. It encodes CASSLLISNQPQHF.